The rows below give T cell receptor beta chains drawn from one sample of a study of regulatory and conventional T cells in RAG deficiency. Repertoires were generated with immunoSEQ multiplex PCR, while TCRdb's copy carries only in-frame clones and drops some. Of fewer than 35,000 clones listed, 75% to 90% are singletons. These sequences were also reported in another study, on regulatory T cells.

Sequencing was carried out using CD8+ T cells sorted from blood. Receptors originate from a human donor in good health. Each CDR3 is given with its conserved first and last residue. D genes are given only for firm matches. Rows may omit the clone size; those that give it use once, few, many or a size class.

j_call v_call d_call clone_size cdr3_aa cdr3_nt
TRBJ2-2 TRBV27 TRBD1 few CASSLYLQGATGELFF TGTGCCAGCAGTTTATACCTACAGGGGGCGACCGGGGAGCTGTTTTTT
TRBJ2-2 TRBV7-9 - few CASSPATGELFF TGTGCCAGCAGCCCCGCTACCGGGGAGCTGTTTTTT
TRBJ2-5 TRBV5-4 TRBD2 - CASSAGTSGVQETQYF TGTGCCAGCAGCGCCGGGACTAGCGGGGTCCAAGAGACCCAGTACTTC
TRBJ2-7 TRBV19 TRBD1 - CASGQLGQGVYEQYF TGTGCCAGTGGCCAATTAGGACAGGGAGTCTACGAGCAGTACTTC
TRBJ1-1 TRBV4-1 TRBD1 - CASSSEQGAPNTEAFF TGCGCCAGCAGCTCCGAACAGGGGGCTCCGAACACTGAAGCTTTCTTT
TRBJ2-2 TRBV7-9 - - CASTLGVNTGELFF TGTGCCAGCACCTTAGGCGTCAACACCGGGGAGCTGTTTTTT
TRBJ1-1 TRBV5-6 TRBD1 - CASSLVDRQGSVAFF TGTGCCAGCAGCTTGGTCGACCGACAGGGGAGTGTGGCTTTCTTT
TRBJ1-3 TRBV19 - - CASINEFAGNTIYF TGTGCCAGTATTAATGAATTCGCTGGAAACACCATATATTTT
TRBJ2-6 TRBV27 - - CASSSGPLSGANVLTF TGTGCCAGCAGTTCCGGACCTCTCTCTGGGGCCAACGTCCTGACTTTC
TRBJ2-1 TRBV2 - - CASDLTGNRRDEQFF TGTGCCAGCGACCTAACAGGGAACCGCCGGGATGAGCAGTTCTTC
TRBJ2-2 TRBV6-1 - once CAGEADRLGTGELFF TGTGCCGGAGAAGCCGACAGGCTCGGGACCGGGGAGCTGTTTTTT
TRBJ1-6 TRBV19 - - CASSTTSTGNNSPLHF TGTGCCAGTAGCACCACCTCTACAGGGAATAATTCACCCCTCCACTTT
TRBJ2-3 TRBV4-2 TRBD2 - CASSQGGAAGEGDTQYF TGTGCCAGCAGCCAAGGGGGCGCTGCGGGGGAAGGAGATACGCAGTATTTT
TRBJ2-7 TRBV6-5 - - CASTGGIYEQYF TGTGCCAGCACCGGCGGTATCTACGAGCAGTACTTC
TRBJ1-5 TRBV6-5 TRBD1 - CASSRDRARNQPQHF TGTGCCAGCAGTCGAGACAGGGCCCGGAATCAGCCCCAGCATTTT
TRBJ1-1 TRBV20-1 - once CSARRDEKAFF TGCAGTGCTAGACGGGACGAAAAAGCTTTCTTT
TRBJ1-2 TRBV6-6 - - CASRFGTYGYTF TGTGCCAGCCGGTTTGGGACCTATGGCTACACCTTC
TRBJ2-7 TRBV30 TRBD1 - CAWTPGTGGYEQYF TGTGCCTGGACCCCCGGGACAGGGGGCTACGAGCAGTACTTC
TRBJ1-2 TRBV10-1 TRBD1 - CASSEGQGGGGYTF TGCGCCAGCAGTGAGGGACAGGGGGGTGGTGGCTACACCTTC
TRBJ2-2 TRBV2 TRBD2 - CASSGGGRNTGELFF TGTGCCAGCAGTGGAGGCGGGAGGAACACCGGGGAGCTGTTTTTT
TRBJ2-7 TRBV2 TRBD1 - CASSLRDRKTYEQYF TGTGCCAGCAGTTTACGGGACAGGAAAACCTACGAGCAGTACTTC
TRBJ2-7 TRBV5-1 - once CASSLGQQSYEQYF TGCGCCAGCAGCTTGGGCCAGCAATCCTACGAGCAGTACTTC
TRBJ1-1 TRBV5-6 - - CASSLFWGNTEAFF TGTGCCAGCAGCTTGTTTTGGGGGAACACTGAAGCTTTCTTT
TRBJ1-1 TRBV11-2 TRBD1 - CASSPAPGQANTEAFF TGTGCCAGCAGCCCAGCCCCGGGACAGGCGAACACTGAAGCTTTCTTT
TRBJ2-1 TRBV27 - - CASSEGLPDSYNEQFF TGTGCCAGCAGTGAGGGACTGCCGGACAGCTACAATGAGCAGTTCTTC
TRBJ1-5 TRBV4-1 - - CASSHEGQQPQHF TGCGCCAGCAGCCATGAGGGCCAGCAGCCCCAGCATTTT
TRBJ1-2 TRBV4-3 - - CASSQEAASNYGYTF TGCGCCAGCAGCCAAGAAGCGGCCAGTAACTATGGCTACACCTTC
TRBJ1-1 TRBV15 - once CATGSIGEMNTEAFF TGTGCCACCGGCAGTATTGGGGAAATGAACACTGAAGCTTTCTTT
TRBJ2-3 TRBV29-1 - - CSVPGRWDRYSTDTQYF TGCAGCGTTCCTGGACGGTGGGACCGATACTCCACAGATACGCAGTATTTT
TRBJ2-5 TRBV6-4 - - CASTQGDFQETQYF TGTGCCAGCACCCAGGGGGACTTCCAAGAGACCCAGTACTTC
TRBJ2-5 TRBV10-3 - - CAISEGSWGETQYF TGTGCCATCAGTGAAGGTAGCTGGGGGGAGACCCAGTACTTC
TRBJ2-2 TRBV5-4 TRBD2 once CASSPAVSGSTGELFF TGTGCCAGCAGTCCGGCGGTTAGCGGGAGCACCGGGGAGCTGTTTTTT